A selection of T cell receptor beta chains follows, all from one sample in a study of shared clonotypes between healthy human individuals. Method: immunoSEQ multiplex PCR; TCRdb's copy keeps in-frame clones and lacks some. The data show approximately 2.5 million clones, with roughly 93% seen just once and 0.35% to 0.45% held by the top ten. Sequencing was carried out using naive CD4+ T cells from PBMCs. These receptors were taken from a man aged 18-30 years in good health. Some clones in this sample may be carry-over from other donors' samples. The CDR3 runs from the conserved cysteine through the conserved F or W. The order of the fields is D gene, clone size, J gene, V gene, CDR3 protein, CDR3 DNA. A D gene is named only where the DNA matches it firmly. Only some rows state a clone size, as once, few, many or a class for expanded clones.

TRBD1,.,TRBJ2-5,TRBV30,CAGRRGLGTQYF,TGTGCCGGACGAAGGGGGCTTGGGACCCAGTACTTC
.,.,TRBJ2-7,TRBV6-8,CASAQRVGDSEIPMNEQYF,TGTGCCAGCGCGCAGCGGGTCGGGGACAGCGAAATTCCCATGAACGAGCAGTACTTC
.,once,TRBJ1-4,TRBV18,CASSRPDASNEKLFF,TGTGCCAGCTCACGTCCGGACGCTTCTAATGAAAAACTGTTTTTT
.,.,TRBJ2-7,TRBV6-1,CASRKPTVYEQYF,TGTGCCAGCAGAAAACCGACAGTCTACGAGCAGTACTTC
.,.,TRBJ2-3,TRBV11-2,CASSLEWGGTDTQYF,TGTGCCAGCAGCTTAGAATGGGGGGGCACAGATACGCAGTATTTT
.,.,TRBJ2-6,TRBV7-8,CASSLSVSGANVLTF,TGTGCCAGCAGCCTGTCAGTTTCTGGGGCCAACGTCCTGACTTTC
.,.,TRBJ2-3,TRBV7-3,CASSLGSVSTDTQYF,TGTGCCAGCAGCTTAGGGTCAGTCAGCACAGATACGCAGTATTTT
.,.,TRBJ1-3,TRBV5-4,CASSFSGQRPSGNTIYF,TGTGCCAGCAGCTTTTCCGGACAGCGACCCTCTGGAAACACCATATATTTT
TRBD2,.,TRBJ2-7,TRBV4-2,CASSQVGRAGGVPYEQYF,TGTGCCAGCAGCCAAGTTGGGAGGGCAGGCGGGGTCCCCTACGAGCAGTACTTC
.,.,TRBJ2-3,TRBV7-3,CASSSDPVDTQYF,TGTGCCAGCAGCTCCGACCCCGTGGATACGCAGTATTTT
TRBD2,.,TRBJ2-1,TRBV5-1,CASSLGTSGRVVYNEQFF,TGCGCCAGCAGCCTGGGGACTAGCGGGAGAGTTGTCTACAATGAGCAGTTCTTC
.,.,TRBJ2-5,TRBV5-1,CASSLDRGLLQETQYF,TGCGCCAGCAGCTTGGATCGGGGACTTCTCCAAGAGACCCAGTACTTC
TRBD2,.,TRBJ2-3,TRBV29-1,CSVEGGAGTDTQYF,TGCAGCGTTGAAGGTGGAGCGGGGACAGATACGCAGTATTTT
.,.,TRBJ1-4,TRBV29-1,CSVEDSGREKLFF,TGCAGCGTTGAAGATTCGGGGCGTGAAAAACTGTTTTTT